Shown below are 18 T cell receptor beta chains from a single sample sequenced in a study of T cell repertoires in cytomegalovirus infection (dated by TCRdb to the late 2010s). TCRdb names Illumina HiSeq 1500 as the instrument used. TCRdb itself trimmed the public reads at Q25 with fastp, ran MiXCR and retained productive beta chains. Every CDR3 protein is listed once, alongside the most common genes and DNA of its rows. Recorded for this sample are a few hundred thousand distinct CDR3 sequences; about 15% of them occurred a single time. Roughly half of the sample rests with the top ten. Sequencing input: CD8+ T cells from PBMCs. All receptors come from a human donor in good health (CMV status not recorded). Some clones in this sample may be carry-over from other donors' samples.

This clonotype has more than one count but fewer than ten. The V and J genes are TRBV12-3 or TRBV12-4 and TRBJ2-7, with D possibly TRBD2 on 5 matching bases. The CDR3 consists of 13 residues. Trimming cost V 0 bases and J 7 bases, with 10 bases left between them. The CDR3 is CASSLARVGEQYF. The CDR3 DNA follows: TGTGCCAGCAGTTTAGCGCGGGTTGGGGAGCAGTACTTC.

V is TRBV4-3 and J is TRBJ2-2; 8 positions agree with TRBD1. Looked up from germline, CDR1 is LGHNA and CDR2 is YSLEER. V lost 0 bases to trimming and J lost 5 bases; unmatched junction nucleotides: 5. The CDR3 covers 16 residues. The CDR3 coding sequence is TGCGCCAGCAGCCAAGAGAGCGACAGGGGTACCGGGGAGCTGTTTTTT. It yields the protein CASSQESDRGTGELFF.

This clonotype appeared a few times. V gene TRBV5-6 combines with J gene TRBJ2-7; the D gene is possibly TRBD1 (6 bases). This CDR3 is 14 amino acids long. Germline loops: CDR1 SGHDT, CDR2 YYEEEE. The V and J ends lost 5 bases and 2 bases respectively, with 14 bases between them. The CDR3 DNA is TGTGCCAGCAGATCTCCCCGGGACACCTACGAGCAGTACTTC. This translates into CASRSPRDTYEQYF.

This sequence joins TRBV5-1 and TRBJ2-7, with 11 bases fitting TRBD1. The length of the CDR3 is 14 residues. The V segment lost 6 bases and the J segment 3 bases; nucleotides outside the gene matches: 5. Germline CDR1 reads SGHRS; CDR2 reads YFSETQ. CDR3 sequence: CASIPGQGDYEQYF. The CDR3 nucleotides read TGCGCCAGCATTCCGGGACAGGGGGACTACGAGCAGTACTTC.

This clonotype has more than one count but fewer than ten. This chain uses TRBV14 with TRBJ2-1, with a possible D match to TRBD2 (7 bases). Germline V CDR1 and CDR2: SGHDN, FVKESK. The CDR3 spans 16 residues. V was pared by 1 base and J by 8 bases, with 18 bases between. The CDR3 loop reads CASSQGVGRGGDEQFF. The DNA of the CDR3 is TGTGCCAGCAGCCAAGGTGTCGGCAGGGGAGGGGATGAGCAGTTCTTC.

This clonotype was seen a handful of times. The J gene is TRBJ2-3, the V gene TRBV7-9; D perhaps matches TRBD1 (6 bases). The V gene's germline CDR1 is SEHNR and CDR2 FQNEAQ (reference sequence). The CDR3 sequence is 15 residues long. V lost 3 bases and J 2 bases, leaving 12 bases between the germline ends. The DNA for the CDR3 is TGTGCCAGCAGCTTTACGACAGGCAACACAGATACGCAGTATTTT. It encodes CASSFTTGNTDTQYF.

The table lists this clonotype with a few counts. CDR3 protein: CASSQGGGGPEKLFF. CDR3 nucleotide sequence: TGCGCCAGCAGCCAAGGGGGCGGGGGTCCTGAAAAACTGTTTTTT. V gene TRBV4-1 combines with J gene TRBJ1-4; maybe TRBD1 (5 bases). The CDR3 loop spans 15 amino acids. Germline V gene lookup returns CDR1 MGHRA and CDR2 YSYEKL. Trimming shortened V by 1 base and J by 7 bases, and 13 bases separated the two germline ends.

This clonotype was seen only a few times. This chain uses TRBV5-5 with TRBJ2-3; D is possibly TRBD2 (5 bases). The ends were cut back, 1 base at V and 0 bases at J, with 9 bases in the middle. This CDR3 is 15 amino acids long. Germline CDR1 and CDR2: SGHKS and YYEKEE (reference sequence). CDR3 in DNA: TGTGCCAGCAGCTTGTACGGGGAAAGCACAGATACGCAGTATTTT. Translated: CASSLYGESTDTQYF.

The chain recombines TRBV2 with TRBJ2-3; D possibly corresponds to TRBD1 (6 bases). CDR3 size: 16 residues. Between the trimmed V and J ends, which lost 2 bases and 2 bases, there was a span of 14 bases. Per the germline V gene, CDR1 is SNHLY and CDR2 is FYNNEI. For the CDR3, the DNA is TGTGCCAGCAGTGAAACGCAGGGACAATACACAGATACGCAGTATTTT. Residues: CASSETQGQYTDTQYF.

This clonotype has ten or more counts. This chain uses TRBV14 with TRBJ1-2, with a weak D call TRBD1 (6 bases). V lost 0 bases to trimming and J lost 4 bases, with 15 bases between them. The CDR3 extends over 16 amino acids. Germline CDR1 and CDR2: SGHDN and FVKESK. The CDR3 nucleotides are TGTGCCAGCAGCCAAGAATCCGGGGGCGTTGTCTATGGCTACACCTTC. This encodes CASSQESGGVVYGYTF.

V usage is TRBV4-1 and J usage is TRBJ1-2; unclear D gene. Trimming removed 0 bases from V and 4 bases from J, with 9 bases in between. The CDR3 sequence is 14 residues long. Germline assignment: CDR1 MGHRA and CDR2 YSYEKL. CDR3 DNA sequence: TGCGCCAGCAGCCAAGAGTTCGCCAGCTATGGCTACACCTTC. It is translated as CASSQEFASYGYTF.

In its sample, this clonotype was seen many times. CDR3 sequence (DNA): TGCAGCGTTGTCCAAGCAGGCACCGGGGAGCTGTTTTTT. It encodes CSVVQAGTGELFF. The chain carries TRBV29-1 and TRBJ2-2; D uncertain. CDR1 is SQVTM, CDR2 ANQGSEA, per germline. Trimming took off 4 bases at V and 4 bases at J, with 10 bases between the two ends. The CDR3 sequence is 13 residues long.

The chain links TRBV6-8 to TRBJ1-4; 7 positions match TRBD1. The CDR3 sequence is 16 residues long. Germline-derived CDR1 and CDR2 are MNHGY and SAAAGT. The J segment lost 5 bases and the V segment lost 2 bases, leaving 8 bases of the junction unmatched. The CDR3 protein is CASSYRVGQPNEKLFF. The CDR3 nucleotides are TGTGCCAGCAGTTACCGCGTGGGACAGCCAAATGAAAAACTGTTTTTT.

This clonotype was counted at least ten times. The chain joins TRBV7-3 to TRBJ1-1, with 9 bases that match TRBD1. Germline V gives CDR1 SGHTA, CDR2 FQGTGA. The CDR3 contains 13 residues. The J segment lost 8 bases and the V segment lost 4 bases, leaving 5 bases of the junction unmatched. CDR3 loop: CASSSTGGEEAFF. The DNA of the CDR3 is TGTGCCAGCAGCTCGACAGGGGGTGAGGAAGCTTTCTTT.

The chain combines TRBV29-1 with TRBJ2-6; no clear D gene. Germline V gene lookup returns CDR1 SQVTM and CDR2 ANQGSEA. Between the trimmed V and J ends, which lost 5 bases and 0 bases, there was a span of 11 bases. The CDR3 totals 15 residues. CDR3 DNA: TGCAGCGTTTATATCTTTAACTCTGGGGCCAACGTCCTGACTTTC. This translates into CSVYIFNSGANVLTF. Complete variable domain (other parts from reference TRBV29-1 and TRBJ2-6): SAVISQKPSRDICQRGTSLTIQCQVDSQVTMMFWYRQQPGQSLTLIATANQGSEATYESGFVIDKFPISRPNLTFSTLTVSNMSPEDSSIYLCSVYIFNSGANVLTFGAGSRLTVL.

V is TRBV15 and J is TRBJ1-5, with D perhaps matching TRBD1 (5 bases). The CDR3 covers 16 residues. V was cut by 5 bases and J by 0 bases, with 14 bases left in between. Germline V gene sequence: CDR1 LNHNV, CDR2 YYDKDF (reference sequence). Here the CDR3 DNA reads TGTGCCACCAGCCTTTTCCGAGACAGTAGCAATCAGCCCCAGCATTTT. It codes for CATSLFRDSSNQPQHF. The full variable domain, rest sourced from reference TRBV15 and TRBJ1-5, is DAMVIQNPRYQVTQFGKPVTLSCSQTLNHNVMYWYQQKSSQAPKLLFHYYDKDFNNEADTPDNFQSRRPNTSFCFLDIRSPGLGDTAMYLCATSLFRDSSNQPQHFGDGTRLSIL.

This clonotype appeared a few times. This chain joins TRBV7-6 and TRBJ2-1; the D is unclear. The V and J ends lost 2 bases and 5 bases respectively, with 7 bases between them. Germline assignment: CDR1 SGHVS and CDR2 FNYEAQ. The CDR3 has 13 residues. CDR3 protein: CASSLTENNEQFF. The DNA for the CDR3 is TGTGCCAGCAGCTTAACGGAGAACAATGAGCAGTTCTTC.

This clonotype was counted a few times. The chain joins TRBV7-1 to TRBJ2-7; TRBD1 matches at 7 bases. TRBV7-1 is placed among ORFs of uncertain function. Germline trimming cut 5 bases from V and 2 bases from J; bases unmatched to any gene: 6. This CDR3 spans 14 amino acids. The CDR3 loop reads CASSDPGQTYEQYF. In DNA form, the CDR3 reads TGTGCCAGCAGCGACCCGGGACAGACCTACGAGCAGTACTTC.